This T cell receptor beta chain was obtained from a study of cytomegalovirus exposure and HLA in healthy donors. General study results and limits: Researchers catalogued approximately 170 TCR beta chains as cytomegalovirus-associated. The study reported that TCR beta sequences accurately predicted HLA-A and HLA-B alleles in most subjects.

The PCR had 60 Vbeta and 13 Jbeta primers. This table comes from immunoSEQ multiplex PCR, and its TCRdb copy is limited to in-frame clones, with some not included. The data contain approximately 150,000 clones, around three quarters of them singletons. A note on this clone: Antigen unknown.

The germline V gene encodes CDR1 LNHDA and CDR2 SQIVND (reference sequence). This CDR3 spans 13 amino acids. V was clipped by 7 bases and J by 5 bases; unmatched bases: 6. The sample taken for sequencing was PBMCs. The chain is built from TRBV19 and TRBJ2-5; 8 bases line up with TRBD2. The sequence derives from a man aged 35 to 55 in good health and CMV-seronegative. The CDR3 bases are TGTGCCAGTAATAGCGGGACTTACGAGACCCAGTACTTC. This encodes CASNSGTYETQYF.